This entry describes one T cell receptor beta chain. The data stem from a study of blood T cell repertoires in COVID-19. At the level of the study: The samples span acute and convalescent COVID-19 from the United States, Italy and Spain. The cDNA or gDNA used as material had been derived from T cells, B-cell-depleted T cells, or PBMCs.

As processed by the authors: Estimation of nucleated cell counts was performed using reference gene primer amplification. The method was immunoSEQ multiplex PCR; TCRdb's version includes in-frame clones alone and lacks a portion of them. From that table come the V and J calls and clone size; the DNA was used to work out D and trimming. The sample gives 250,000 or so clones, roughly 89% of which show up once; 4.6% is in the top ten. With 2 bases removed from V and 0 bases from J, the gap between germline ends came to 9 bases. The CDR3 has 15 residues. The germline V gene encodes CDR1 KGHSH and CDR2 LQKENI.

The genes are TRBV18 and TRBJ2-3, with D possibly matching TRBD2 (5 bases). The TCR originated in a middle-aged woman who had recovered from COVID-19. Specimen: peripheral blood. The CDR3 loop reads CASSPGGGSTDTQYF. In nucleotides, the CDR3 is TGTGCCAGCTCACCAGGTGGCGGGAGCACAGATACGCAGTATTTT.